One T cell receptor beta chain is described in this entry. The data stem from a study of T-cell reconstitution after alpha-beta-depleted transplantation in children. Per germline, CDR1 SGHVS and CDR2 FNYEAQ. V lost 8 bases to trimming and J lost 4 bases, with 19 bases between them. The CDR3 sequence is 15 residues long. Preparing the TCRbeta library involved the use of unique molecular identifiers. From the PCR reads, TCRdb called clonotypes with MiXCR, one entry per CDR3 protein. This sample yields about 360,000 distinct CDR3 sequences, of which about 14% are seen a single time; over 3.5% belongs to the top ten.

The chain is built from TRBV7-6 and TRBJ2-3, with D tentatively TRBD1 (6 bases). The sequenced sample was PBMCs, obtained from the stem cell graft. The origin of this receptor is a human donor who donated a stem cell graft to a child with Fanconi anemia. CDR3 sequence reads: CASSRGIMTPDTQYF. The CDR3, as DNA: TGTGCCAGCTCCAGGGGCATTATGACCCCAGATACGCAGTATTTT. Variable domain in full (rest from reference TRBV7-6 and TRBJ2-3): GAGVSQSPRYKVTKRGQDVALRCDPISGHVSLYWYRQALGQGPEFLTYFNYEAQQDKSGLPNDRFSAERPEGSISTLTIQRTEQRDSAMYRCASSRGIMTPDTQYFGPGTRLTVL.